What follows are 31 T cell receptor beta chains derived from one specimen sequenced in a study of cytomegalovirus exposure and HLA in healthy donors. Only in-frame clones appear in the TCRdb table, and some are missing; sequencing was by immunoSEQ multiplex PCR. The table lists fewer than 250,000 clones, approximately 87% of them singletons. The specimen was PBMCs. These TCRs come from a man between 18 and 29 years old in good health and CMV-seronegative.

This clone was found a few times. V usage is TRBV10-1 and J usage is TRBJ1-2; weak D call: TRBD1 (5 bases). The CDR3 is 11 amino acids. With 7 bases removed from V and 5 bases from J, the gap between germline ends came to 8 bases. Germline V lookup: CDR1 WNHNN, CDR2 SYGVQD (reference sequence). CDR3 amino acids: CASTRGYGYTF. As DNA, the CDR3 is TGCGCCAGCACCCGGGGGTATGGCTACACCTTC.

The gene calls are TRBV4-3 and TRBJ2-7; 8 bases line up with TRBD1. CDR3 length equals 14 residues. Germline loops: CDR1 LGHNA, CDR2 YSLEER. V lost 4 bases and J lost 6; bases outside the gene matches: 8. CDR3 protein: CASSPGQGRGEQYF. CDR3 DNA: TGCGCCAGCAGCCCAGGACAGGGCCGGGGCGAGCAGTACTTC.

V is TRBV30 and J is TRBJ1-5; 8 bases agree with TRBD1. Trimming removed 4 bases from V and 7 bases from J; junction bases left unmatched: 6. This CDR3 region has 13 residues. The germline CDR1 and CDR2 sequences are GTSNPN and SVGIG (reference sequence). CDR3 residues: CAWTQGAGQPQHF. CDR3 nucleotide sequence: TGTGCCTGGACCCAGGGGGCGGGACAGCCCCAGCATTTT.

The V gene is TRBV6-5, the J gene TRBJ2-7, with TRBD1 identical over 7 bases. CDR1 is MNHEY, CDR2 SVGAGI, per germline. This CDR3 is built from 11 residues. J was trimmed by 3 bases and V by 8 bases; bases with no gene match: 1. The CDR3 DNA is TGTGCCAGCGGGGACAGCTACGAGCAGTACTTC. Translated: CASGDSYEQYF.

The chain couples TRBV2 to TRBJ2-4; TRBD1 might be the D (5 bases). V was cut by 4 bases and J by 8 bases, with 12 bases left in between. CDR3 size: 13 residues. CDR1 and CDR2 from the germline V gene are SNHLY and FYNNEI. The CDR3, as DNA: TGTGCCAGCAGTGTTGCCAGGGCGGACATTCAGTACTTC. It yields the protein CASSVARADIQYF.

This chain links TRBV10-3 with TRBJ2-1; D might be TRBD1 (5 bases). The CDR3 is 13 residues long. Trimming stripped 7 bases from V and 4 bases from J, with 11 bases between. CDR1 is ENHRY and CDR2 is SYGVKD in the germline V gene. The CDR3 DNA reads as TGTGCCATCACCTCTGGGGCGTACAATGAGCAGTTCTTC. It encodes CAITSGAYNEQFF.

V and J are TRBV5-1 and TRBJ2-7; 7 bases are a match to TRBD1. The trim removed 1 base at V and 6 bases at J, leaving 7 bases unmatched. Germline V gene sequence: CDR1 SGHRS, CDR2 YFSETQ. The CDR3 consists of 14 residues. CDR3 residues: CASSLQDRVSEQYF. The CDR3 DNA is TGCGCCAGCAGCTTGCAAGACAGGGTCTCCGAGCAGTACTTC.

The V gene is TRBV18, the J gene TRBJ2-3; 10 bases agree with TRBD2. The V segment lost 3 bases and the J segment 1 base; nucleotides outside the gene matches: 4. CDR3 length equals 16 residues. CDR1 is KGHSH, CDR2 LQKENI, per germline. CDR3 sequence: CASSPSGTSGTDTQYF. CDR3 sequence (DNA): TGTGCCAGCTCACCCTCCGGGACTAGCGGCACAGATACGCAGTATTTT.

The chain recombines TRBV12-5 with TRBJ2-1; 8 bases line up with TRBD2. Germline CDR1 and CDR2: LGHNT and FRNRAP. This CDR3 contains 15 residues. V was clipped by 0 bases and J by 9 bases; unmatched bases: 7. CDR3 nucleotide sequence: TGTGCTAGTGGTTTGGTTGTCGGGGGGGTTGTTGAGCAGTTCTTC. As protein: CASGLVVGGVVEQFF. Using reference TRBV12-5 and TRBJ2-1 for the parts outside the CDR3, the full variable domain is DARVTQTPRHKVTEMGQEVTMRCQPILGHNTVFWYRQTMMQGLELLAYFRNRAPLDDSGMPKDRFSAEMPDATLATLKIQPSEPRDSAVYFCASGLVVGGVVEQFFGPGTRLTVL.

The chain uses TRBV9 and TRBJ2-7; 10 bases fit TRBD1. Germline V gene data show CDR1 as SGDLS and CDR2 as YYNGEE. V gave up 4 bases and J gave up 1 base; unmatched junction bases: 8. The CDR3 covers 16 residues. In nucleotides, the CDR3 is TGTGCCAGCAGCCCCTGGTGGGGACAGGGGTCCTACGAGCAGTACTTC. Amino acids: CASSPWWGQGSYEQYF.

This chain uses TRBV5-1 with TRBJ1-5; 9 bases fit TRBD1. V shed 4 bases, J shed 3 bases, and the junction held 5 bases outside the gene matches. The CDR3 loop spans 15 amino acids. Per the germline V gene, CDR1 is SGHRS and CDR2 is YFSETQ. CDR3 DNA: TGCGCCAGCAGCGCAACAGGGGGCACCAATCAGCCCCAGCATTTT. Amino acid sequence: CASSATGGTNQPQHF.

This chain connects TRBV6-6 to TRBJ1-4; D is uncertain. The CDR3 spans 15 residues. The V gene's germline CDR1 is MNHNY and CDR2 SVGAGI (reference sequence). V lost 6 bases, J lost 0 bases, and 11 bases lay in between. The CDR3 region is CASRQDWATNEKLFF. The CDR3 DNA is TGTGCCAGCAGACAAGACTGGGCAACTAATGAAAAACTGTTTTTT.

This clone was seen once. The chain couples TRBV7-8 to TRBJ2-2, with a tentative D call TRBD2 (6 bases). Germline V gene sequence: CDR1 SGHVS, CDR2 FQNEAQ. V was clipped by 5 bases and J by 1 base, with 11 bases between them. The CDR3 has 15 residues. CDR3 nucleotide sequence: TGTGCCAGCAGCCCATCCGGGGGGAACACCGGGGAGCTGTTTTTT. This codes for CASSPSGGNTGELFF.

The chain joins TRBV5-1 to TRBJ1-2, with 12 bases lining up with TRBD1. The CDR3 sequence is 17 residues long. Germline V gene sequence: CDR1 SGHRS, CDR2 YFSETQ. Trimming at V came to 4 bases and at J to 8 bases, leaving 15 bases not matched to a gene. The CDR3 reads CASSPSPGTGGQGGYTF. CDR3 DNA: TGCGCCAGCAGCCCCAGTCCCGGGACAGGGGGCCAGGGCGGCTACACCTTC.

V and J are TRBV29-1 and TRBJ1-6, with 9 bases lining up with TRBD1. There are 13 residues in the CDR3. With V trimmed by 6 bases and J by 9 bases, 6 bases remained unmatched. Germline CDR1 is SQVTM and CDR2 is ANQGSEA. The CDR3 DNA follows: TGCAGCGTCAGGACAGGGGTTGGTTCACCCCTCCACTTT. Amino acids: CSVRTGVGSPLHF.

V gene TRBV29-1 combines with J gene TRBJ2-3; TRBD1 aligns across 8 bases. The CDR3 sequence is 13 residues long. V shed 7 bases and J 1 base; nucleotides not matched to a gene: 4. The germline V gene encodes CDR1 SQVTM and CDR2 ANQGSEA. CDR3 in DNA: TGCAGCGGTGACAGGGGCGGCACAGATACGCAGTATTTT. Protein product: CSGDRGGTDTQYF.

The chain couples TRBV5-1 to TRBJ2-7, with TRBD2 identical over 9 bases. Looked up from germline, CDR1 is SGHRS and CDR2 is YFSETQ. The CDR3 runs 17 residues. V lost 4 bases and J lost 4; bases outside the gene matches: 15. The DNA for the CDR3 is TGCGCCAGCAGCCGGGGCGTTCTAGCGGGGAATATATACGAGCAGTACTTC. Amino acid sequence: CASSRGVLAGNIYEQYF.

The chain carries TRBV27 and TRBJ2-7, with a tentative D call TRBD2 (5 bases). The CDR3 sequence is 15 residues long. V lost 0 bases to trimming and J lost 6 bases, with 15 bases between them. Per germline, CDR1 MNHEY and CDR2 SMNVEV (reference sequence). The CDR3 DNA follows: TGTGCCAGCAGTTTATCGAGAGGGTACGAATTCGAGCAGTACTTC. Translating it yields CASSLSRGYEFEQYF.

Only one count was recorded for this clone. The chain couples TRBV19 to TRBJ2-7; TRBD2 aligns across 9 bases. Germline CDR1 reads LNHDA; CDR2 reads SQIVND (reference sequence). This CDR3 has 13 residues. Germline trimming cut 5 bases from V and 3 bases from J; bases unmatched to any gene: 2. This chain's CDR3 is CASSETSGYEQYF. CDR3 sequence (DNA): TGTGCCAGTAGTGAGACTAGCGGCTACGAGCAGTACTTC.

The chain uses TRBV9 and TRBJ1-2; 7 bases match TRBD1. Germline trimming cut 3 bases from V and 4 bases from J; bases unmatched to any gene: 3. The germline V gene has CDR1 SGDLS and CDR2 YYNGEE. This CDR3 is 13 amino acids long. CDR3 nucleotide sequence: TGTGCCAGCAGCGCGGGACAGACCTATGGCTACACCTTC. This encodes CASSAGQTYGYTF.

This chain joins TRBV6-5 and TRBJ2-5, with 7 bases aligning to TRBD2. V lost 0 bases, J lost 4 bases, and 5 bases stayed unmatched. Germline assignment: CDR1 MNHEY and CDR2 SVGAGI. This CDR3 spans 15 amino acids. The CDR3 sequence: CASSYSAGDGETQYF. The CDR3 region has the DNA TGTGCCAGCAGTTACTCGGCGGGGGACGGAGAGACCCAGTACTTC.

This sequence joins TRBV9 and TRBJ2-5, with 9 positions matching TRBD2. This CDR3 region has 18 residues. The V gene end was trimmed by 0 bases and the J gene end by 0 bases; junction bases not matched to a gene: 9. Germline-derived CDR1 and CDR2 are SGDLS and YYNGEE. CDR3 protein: CASSVEEGSGRNQETQYF. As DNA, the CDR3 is TGTGCCAGCAGCGTAGAAGAGGGGAGCGGGAGGAACCAAGAGACCCAGTACTTC.

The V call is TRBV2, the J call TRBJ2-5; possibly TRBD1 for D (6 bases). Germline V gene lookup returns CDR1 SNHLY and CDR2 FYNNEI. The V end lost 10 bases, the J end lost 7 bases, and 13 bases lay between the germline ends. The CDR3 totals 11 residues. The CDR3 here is CATRQAGTQYF. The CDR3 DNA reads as TGTGCCACCCGACAGGCGGGGACCCAGTACTTC. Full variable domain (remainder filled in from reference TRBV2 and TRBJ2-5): EPEVTQTPSHQVTQMGQEVILRCVPISNHLYFYWYRQILGQKVEFLVSFYNNEISEKSEIFDDQFSVERPDGSNFTLKIRSTKLEDSAMYFCATRQAGTQYFGPGTRLLVL.

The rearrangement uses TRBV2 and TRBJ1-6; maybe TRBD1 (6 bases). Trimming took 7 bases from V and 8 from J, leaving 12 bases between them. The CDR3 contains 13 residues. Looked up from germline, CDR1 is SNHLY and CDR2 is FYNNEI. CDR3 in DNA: TGTGCCAGCAAGGCCAGGGGCGATTCACCCCTCCACTTT. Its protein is CASKARGDSPLHF.

The CDR3 is CASSYSFRAYNEQFF. CDR3 DNA sequence: TGTGCCAGCAGTTACTCGTTCAGGGCTTACAATGAGCAGTTCTTC. This chain links TRBV6-5 with TRBJ2-1; tentative D call: TRBD1 (5 bases). There are 15 residues in the CDR3. The V end was cut by 0 bases, the J end by 4 bases, with 10 bases between. The germline CDR1 and CDR2 sequences are MNHEY and SVGAGI.

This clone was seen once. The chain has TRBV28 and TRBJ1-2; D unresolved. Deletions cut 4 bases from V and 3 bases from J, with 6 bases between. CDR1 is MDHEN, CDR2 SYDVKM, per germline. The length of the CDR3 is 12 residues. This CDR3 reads CASSSGHYGYTF. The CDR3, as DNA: TGTGCCAGCAGTTCGGGTCACTATGGCTACACCTTC.

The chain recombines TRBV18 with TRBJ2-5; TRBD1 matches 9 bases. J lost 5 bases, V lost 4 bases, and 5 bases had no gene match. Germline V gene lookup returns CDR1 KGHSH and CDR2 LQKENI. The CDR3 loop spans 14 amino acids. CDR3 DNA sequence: TGTGCCAGCTCACTAACAGGGGGCCGGGAGACCCAGTACTTC. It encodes CASSLTGGRETQYF.

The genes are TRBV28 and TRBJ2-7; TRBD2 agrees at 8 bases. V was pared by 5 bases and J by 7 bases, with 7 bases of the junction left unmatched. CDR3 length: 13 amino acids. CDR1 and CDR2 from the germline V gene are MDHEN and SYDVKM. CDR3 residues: CASSQGTRGEQYF. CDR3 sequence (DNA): TGTGCCAGCAGTCAGGGGACTAGGGGTGAGCAGTACTTC.

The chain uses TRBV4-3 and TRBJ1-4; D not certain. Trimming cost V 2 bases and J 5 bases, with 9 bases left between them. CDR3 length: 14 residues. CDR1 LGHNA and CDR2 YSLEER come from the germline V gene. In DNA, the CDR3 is TGCGCCAGCAGCCAAACCGGGATGAATGAAAAACTGTTTTTT. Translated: CASSQTGMNEKLFF.

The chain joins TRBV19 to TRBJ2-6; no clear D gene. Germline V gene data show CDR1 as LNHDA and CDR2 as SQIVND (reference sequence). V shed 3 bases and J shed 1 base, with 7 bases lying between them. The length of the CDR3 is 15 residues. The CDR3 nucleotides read TGTGCCAGTAGTATTTGGGCGTCTGGGGCCAACGTCCTGACTTTC. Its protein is CASSIWASGANVLTF. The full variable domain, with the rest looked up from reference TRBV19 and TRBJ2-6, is DGGITQSPKYLFRKEGQNVTLSCEQNLNHDAMYWYRQDPGQGLRLIYYSQIVNDFQKGDIAEGYSVSREKKESFPLTVTSAQKNPTAFYLCASSIWASGANVLTFGAGSRLTVL.

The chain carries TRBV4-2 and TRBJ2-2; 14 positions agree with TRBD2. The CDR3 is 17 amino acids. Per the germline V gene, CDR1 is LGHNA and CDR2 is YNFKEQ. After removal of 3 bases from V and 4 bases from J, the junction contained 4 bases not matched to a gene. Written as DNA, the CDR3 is TGTGCCAGCAGCCATCGACTAGCGGGAGGGAGCACCGGGGAGCTGTTTTTT. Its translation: CASSHRLAGGSTGELFF.